This record concerns one T cell receptor beta chain sequence. What it recognizes is unknown. PCR involved 60 Vbeta and 13 Jbeta primers. Only in-frame clones appear in the TCRdb table, and some are missing; sequencing was by immunoSEQ multiplex PCR. The top ten clones hold around 4% of a sample with about 160,000 clones, roughly 65% of them seen once. The data were taken from a study of cytomegalovirus exposure and HLA in healthy donors. Study-wide results and limits: Data from an earlier analysis indicated that most TCR beta V segments were productive either about 87% or about 30% of the time.

The specimen sequenced was PBMCs. This TCR came from a woman aged 18-30 years in good health and CMV-seropositive.

The CDR3, as DNA: TGTGCCAGCAGTGAATTAGAGGGAACGAGGGGAAACACCATATATTTT. This encodes CASSELEGTRGNTIYF. J is TRBJ1-3 and V is TRBV2; no clear D gene. Germline loops: CDR1 SNHLY, CDR2 FYNNEI. V was shortened by 2 bases and J by 4 bases, with 15 bases between the two germline ends. The CDR3 extends over 16 amino acids.